This TCR beta chain was sequenced for a study of shared clonotypes between healthy human individuals. Study findings and constraints: Donors were few, which limited the genetic and exposure-history diversity represented.

Points on this clone: Its specificity is unknown.

This CDR3 comprises 18 residues. Per the germline V gene, CDR1 is SGHRS and CDR2 is YFSETQ. V was trimmed by 5 bases and J by 3 bases, leaving 23 bases between them. Produced via immunoSEQ multiplex PCR; TCRdb's table is partial and in-frame only. The sample has some 500,000 clones, more than 95% seen once; the top ten hold about 0.06%. Donors were healthy HIV-negative adults without recently reported acute infections or vaccinations. Source material: naive CD4+ T cells sorted from blood. Subset: CD45RA+ positively selected. This chain links TRBV5-1 with TRBJ2-2; D unclear. This clonotype was sampled from a woman in her twenties or thirties in good health. This chain's CDR3 is CASRSSHFKRADTGELFF. The DNA for the CDR3 is TGCGCCAGCAGGTCCTCACACTTCAAGCGCGCGGACACCGGGGAGCTGTTTTTT.